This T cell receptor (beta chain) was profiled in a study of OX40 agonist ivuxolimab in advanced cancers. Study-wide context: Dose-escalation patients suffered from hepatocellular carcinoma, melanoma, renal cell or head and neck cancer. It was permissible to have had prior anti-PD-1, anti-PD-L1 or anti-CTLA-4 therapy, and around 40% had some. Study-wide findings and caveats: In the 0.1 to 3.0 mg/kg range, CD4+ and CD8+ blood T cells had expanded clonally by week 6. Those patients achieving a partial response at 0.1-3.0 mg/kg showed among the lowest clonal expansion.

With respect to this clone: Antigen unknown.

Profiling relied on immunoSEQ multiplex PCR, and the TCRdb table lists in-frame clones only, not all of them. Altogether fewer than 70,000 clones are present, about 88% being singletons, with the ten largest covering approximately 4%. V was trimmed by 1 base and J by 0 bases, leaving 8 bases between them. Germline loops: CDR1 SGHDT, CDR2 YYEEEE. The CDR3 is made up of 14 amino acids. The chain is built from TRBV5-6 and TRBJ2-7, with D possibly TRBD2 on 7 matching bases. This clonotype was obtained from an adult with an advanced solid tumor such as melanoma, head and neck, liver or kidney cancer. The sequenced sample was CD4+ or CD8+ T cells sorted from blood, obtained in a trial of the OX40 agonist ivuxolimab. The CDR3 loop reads CASSLRGGSYEQYF. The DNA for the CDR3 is TGTGCCAGCAGCTTGAGGGGGGGCTCCTACGAGCAGTACTTC.